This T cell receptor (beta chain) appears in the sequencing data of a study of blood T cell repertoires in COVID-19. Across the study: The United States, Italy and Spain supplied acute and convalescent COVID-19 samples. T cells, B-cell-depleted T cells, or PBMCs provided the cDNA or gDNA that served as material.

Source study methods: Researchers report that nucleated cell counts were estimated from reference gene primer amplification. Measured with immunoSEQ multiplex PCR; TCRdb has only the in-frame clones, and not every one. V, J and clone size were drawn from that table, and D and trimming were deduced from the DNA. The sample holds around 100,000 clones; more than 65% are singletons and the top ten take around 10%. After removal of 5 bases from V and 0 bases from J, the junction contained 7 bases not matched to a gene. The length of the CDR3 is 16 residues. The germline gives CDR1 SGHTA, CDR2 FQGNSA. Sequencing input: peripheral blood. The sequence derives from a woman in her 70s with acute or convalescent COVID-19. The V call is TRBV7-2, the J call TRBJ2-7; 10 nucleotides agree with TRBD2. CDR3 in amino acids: CASSKGSGGYSYEQYF. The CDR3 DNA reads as TGTGCCAGCAGCAAAGGTAGCGGGGGGTACTCCTACGAGCAGTACTTC.